The present T cell receptor (beta chain) was sequenced within a study of T cell responses to AZD1222 COVID-19 vaccine. Whole-study context: The study pooled second doses at about 4 or about 12 weeks.

This clone was observed a few times. Its antigen remains unknown. Study-level results: There were vaccine-associated CD4 TCRs across spike, dominant at 160-218 and 743-854. Reportedly, close to half of spike-specific TCRs are directed against unmutated variant regions.

Libraries were prepared by immunoSEQ multiplex PCR; TCRdb keeps only in-frame clonotypes and omits some of them. The data contain about 72,000 clones, about nine tenths of them singletons. V dropped 6 bases and J dropped 3; count of bases not matched to a gene: 7. Germline lookup yields CDR1 MNHEY and CDR2 SVGAGI. This CDR3 comprises 14 residues. V is TRBV6-5 and J is TRBJ2-7; TRBD1 matches 8 bases. This clonotype was sampled from an adult in good health. Sample: peripheral blood, taken on day 0 of AZD1222 vaccination. Here the CDR3 DNA reads TGTGCCAGCAGGTACCGGGACAGGTTCTACGAGCAGTACTTC. Translating gives CASRYRDRFYEQYF.